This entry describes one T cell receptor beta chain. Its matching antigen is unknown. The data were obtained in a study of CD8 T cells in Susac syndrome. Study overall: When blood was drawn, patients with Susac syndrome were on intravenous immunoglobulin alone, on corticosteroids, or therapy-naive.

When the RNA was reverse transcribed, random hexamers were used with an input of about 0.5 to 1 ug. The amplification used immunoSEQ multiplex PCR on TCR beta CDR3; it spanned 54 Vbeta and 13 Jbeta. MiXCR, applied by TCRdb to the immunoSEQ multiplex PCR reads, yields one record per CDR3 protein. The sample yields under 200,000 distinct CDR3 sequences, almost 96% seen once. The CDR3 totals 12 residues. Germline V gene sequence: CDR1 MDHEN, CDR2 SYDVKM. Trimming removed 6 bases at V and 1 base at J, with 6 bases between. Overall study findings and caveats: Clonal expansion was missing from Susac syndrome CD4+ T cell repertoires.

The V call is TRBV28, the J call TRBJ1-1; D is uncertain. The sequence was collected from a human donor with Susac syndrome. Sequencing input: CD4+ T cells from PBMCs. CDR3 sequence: CASRDQNTEAFF. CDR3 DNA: TGTGCCAGCAGGGATCAGAACACTGAAGCTTTCTTT.